Listed below are T cell receptor beta chains from one sample, sequenced in a study of blood T cell repertoires in COVID-19. Sequenced by immunoSEQ multiplex PCR; TCRdb stores in-frame clones only, minus some. The sample yields 250,000 to 300,000 clones, 80% to 95% seen once. The source material was PBMCs or T cells enriched from blood (not recorded which). Source of these receptors: a woman younger than 45 who had recovered from COVID-19. Both conserved end residues are part of each CDR3. D genes are given only for firm matches. Clone size appears in some rows only: once, few, many, or a class for an expanded clone.

-,-,TRBV6-1,TRBJ1-6,TGTGCCAGCAGTGAAGGAACAGCCGACCTCTGGAAGAATTCACCCCTCCACTTT,CASSEGTADLWKNSPLHF
-,-,TRBV5-4,TRBJ1-3,TGTGCCAGCAGCGCAGACACCCCTGGAAACACCATATATTTT,CASSADTPGNTIYF
-,TRBD1,TRBV10-3,TRBJ2-5,TGTGCCATCAGTGCGAACTCGGGACAGGGTAGGAGGGAGACCCAGTACTTC,CAISANSGQGRRETQYF
-,-,TRBV6-2/TRBV6-3,TRBJ2-7,TGTGCCAGCAGTTACTCGTCCGGTTCCCCCTACGAGCAGTACTTC,CASSYSSGSPYEQYF
-,-,TRBV4-1,TRBJ1-2,TGCGCCAGCAGCCAAGGAGAAGCCGCCAACTATGGCTACACCTTC,CASSQGEAANYGYTF
-,-,TRBV7-9,TRBJ2-1,TGTGCCAGCAGCTTCGGGGATCCCTACAATGAGCAGTTCTTC,CASSFGDPYNEQFF
-,TRBD2,TRBV28,TRBJ2-7,TGTGCCAGCAGTTTTTTTTCCCAGCGGGGCTCCTACGAGCAGTACTTC,CASSFFSQRGSYEQYF
once,TRBD2,TRBV29-1,TRBJ2-3,TGCAGTAGCCGGGGGGCAGATACGCAGTATTTT,CSSRGADTQYF
-,-,TRBV28,TRBJ1-2,TGTGCCAGCAGTTCGCAGGGGAGTGGCTACACCTTC,CASSSQGSGYTF
-,-,TRBV28,TRBJ2-7,TGTGCCAGCAGTTTTGGTCCGGGTGGCAGCGCCGCCTACGAGCAGTACTTC,CASSFGPGGSAAYEQYF
-,-,TRBV5-6,TRBJ2-7,TGTGCCAGCAGCTTGGACAGGGACCCCTACGAGCAGTACTTC,CASSLDRDPYEQYF
-,-,TRBV21-1,TRBJ2-3,TGTGCCAGCAGCAAAATAAAATACCCCGGGGTTCCAGCAGATACGCAGTATTTT,CASSKIKYPGVPADTQYF
-,-,TRBV4-3,TRBJ1-6,TGCGCCAGCAGCCAAGATATAGGACTGAATAATTCACCCCTCCACTTT,CASSQDIGLNNSPLHF
-,-,TRBV19,TRBJ1-5,TGTGCCAGTAGTATAGATAATGGTCAGGGATTCGCCCAGCCCCAGCATTTT,CASSIDNGQGFAQPQHF
once,-,TRBV6-5,TRBJ1-4,TGTGCCAGCAGTTACTACGGGGATGAAAAACTGTTTTTT,CASSYYGDEKLFF
-,-,TRBV28,TRBJ1-6,TGTGCCAGCAGTCCGCCCCGGGCAGGGCTTTCACCCCTCCACTTT,CASSPPRAGLSPLHF
-,-,TRBV28,TRBJ2-1,TGTGCCAGCAGCCCCCTGGGTGGAATCGGGAATGAGCAGTTCTTC,CASSPLGGIGNEQFF
-,-,TRBV30,TRBJ2-7,TGTGCCTGGTCGAAGGACTCCACTTCCTACGAGCAGTACTTC,CAWSKDSTSYEQYF
-,-,TRBV7-2,TRBJ2-1,TGTGCCAGCAGCTTAGCAAGAGACAATGAGCAGTTCTTC,CASSLARDNEQFF
-,-,TRBV9,TRBJ1-3,TGTGCCAGCAGCGTAGCTGACTGGCCCTCTGGAAACACCATATATTTT,CASSVADWPSGNTIYF
-,-,TRBV19,TRBJ2-6,TGTGCCAGTAAGGACACCTTCTTCTCTGGGGCCAACGTCCTGACTTTC,CASKDTFFSGANVLTF
-,-,TRBV7-2,TRBJ1-3,TGTGCCAGCAGCCGTACAGGGAGCTCTGGAAACACCATATATTTT,CASSRTGSSGNTIYF
-,-,TRBV7-2,TRBJ1-1,TGTGCCAGCAGCTTTGGGGCCACCCAAGGGGCTTTCTTT,CASSFGATQGAFF
-,-,TRBV5-4,TRBJ2-7,TGTGCCAGCAGCCCGAAGGACAGCTTCTCCTACGAGCAGTACTTC,CASSPKDSFSYEQYF
-,-,TRBV28,TRBJ1-3,TGTGCCAGCAGTCCAACGGACAGTTTCTCTGGAAACACCATATATTTT,CASSPTDSFSGNTIYF
-,TRBD1,TRBV7-9,TRBJ2-7,TGTGCCAGCAGCACCCGACAGGGGGTGTTCTACGAGCAGTACTTC,CASSTRQGVFYEQYF
once,TRBD2,TRBV9,TRBJ2-1,TGTGCCAGCACCTCTAGCGGGACCTCCCCCAATGAGCAGTTCTTC,CASTSSGTSPNEQFF
-,TRBD1,TRBV6-5,TRBJ1-4,TGTGCCAGCAGACCGGGACAGGGGAATGAAAAACTGTTTTTT,CASRPGQGNEKLFF
once,-,TRBV7-9,TRBJ2-7,TGTGCCAGCAGCGCGTCTCAGGGGACCTTGACCTACGAGCAGTACTTC,CASSASQGTLTYEQYF
-,-,TRBV12-1,TRBJ1-5,TGTGCCAGCAGCCTAAGCGGGGCGCGACGAAGCAATCAGCCCCAGCATTTT,CASSLSGARRSNQPQHF
-,-,TRBV7-9,TRBJ1-4,TGTGCCAGCAGCTTAGACGGTCTAGGAACTAATGAAAAACTGTTTTTT,CASSLDGLGTNEKLFF
-,TRBD1,TRBV27,TRBJ2-4,TGTGCCAGCAGTTCACCCAGGACAGGGTTAGAAGGTATTCACTTC,CASSSPRTGLEGIHF
-,-,TRBV19,TRBJ2-2,TGTGCCAGTAGTCGCACAGGGCCGAGAAGCACCGGGGAGCTGTTTTTT,CASSRTGPRSTGELFF
-,-,TRBV27,TRBJ2-2,TGTGCCAGCAGTTCGCTCCTGGACAAGAACACCGGGGAGCTGTTTTTT,CASSSLLDKNTGELFF
-,TRBD2,TRBV3-1/TRBV3-2,TRBJ2-3,TGTGCCAGCAGCCAAGATCTCGGTGGGAGGGCAGATACGCAGTATTTT,CASSQDLGGRADTQYF
-,-,TRBV12-5,TRBJ1-2,TGTGCTAGTGGTTTGTCGGGCTATGGCTACACCTTC,CASGLSGYGYTF
-,-,TRBV9,TRBJ2-7,TGTGCCAGCAGCGTGGGCGGGACAGAGGACGAGCAGTACTTC,CASSVGGTEDEQYF
-,TRBD2,TRBV5-1,TRBJ2-1,TGCGCCAGCAGCGTCGGGACTAGCGAAAACAATGAGCAGTTCTTC,CASSVGTSENNEQFF
-,-,TRBV5-1,TRBJ2-3,TGCGCCAGCAGCTCGGCCGACAGTGCAGATACGCAGTATTTT,CASSSADSADTQYF
-,-,TRBV20-1,TRBJ2-7,TGCAGTGCAGCGACGGGCTACGAGCAGTACTTC,CSAATGYEQYF
-,TRBD2,TRBV7-2,TRBJ2-7,TGTGCCAGCAGCTTAGGCGGGGGTTACGAGCAGTACTTC,CASSLGGGYEQYF
-,-,TRBV9,TRBJ1-5,TGTGCCAGCAGCCCCCGCCAGGGCAATCAGCCCCAGCATTTT,CASSPRQGNQPQHF
few,-,TRBV4-3,TRBJ2-3,TGCGCCAGCAGCCAAGATTTGAGTACGCAGTATTTT,CASSQDLSTQYF
-,TRBD2,TRBV9,TRBJ2-7,TGTGCCAGCAGCCCATCCGGGACTAGTCTGTACGAGCAGTACTTC,CASSPSGTSLYEQYF
few,TRBD1,TRBV28,TRBJ1-4,TGTGCCAGCAGTACGCCTTTCCAGGGGGCGAATGAAAAACTGTTTTTT,CASSTPFQGANEKLFF
-,TRBD2,TRBV6-2/TRBV6-3,TRBJ2-1,TGTGCCAGCACCCCGACTAGCGGGCCCTACAATGAGCAGTTCTTC,CASTPTSGPYNEQFF
-,TRBD2,TRBV30,TRBJ2-1,TGTGCCTCGGGACTAGCGGGAACTTTTGAGCAGTTCTTC,CASGLAGTFEQFF
-,TRBD2,TRBV9,TRBJ2-7,TGTGCCAGCAGCCCCCGGACTAGCCACTACGAGCAGTACTTC,CASSPRTSHYEQYF
-,TRBD1,TRBV7-3,TRBJ1-1,TGTGCCAGCAGCCAACAGGGGTGGGGCACTGAAGCTTTCTTT,CASSQQGWGTEAFF
-,-,TRBV28,TRBJ1-2,TGTGCCAGCAGGTCCGGACAGATAAACTATGGCTACACCTTC,CASRSGQINYGYTF
-,-,TRBV2,TRBJ2-3,TGTGCCAGCAGTGCAAGACTCTCCAGCACAGATACGCAGTATTTT,CASSARLSSTDTQYF
-,TRBD1,TRBV10-3,TRBJ1-4,TGTGCCAGCGGGACAGGGCAAGGTGGTGAAAAACTGTTTTTT,CASGTGQGGEKLFF
-,-,TRBV2,TRBJ1-3,TGTGCCAGCAGTGACACGGGTCGCGCCCTAGGAAACACCATATATTTT,CASSDTGRALGNTIYF
-,TRBD2,TRBV7-9,TRBJ2-3,TGTGCCAGCAGCTTATCTAGCGGGAGTAGAGATACGCAGTATTTT,CASSLSSGSRDTQYF
-,-,TRBV6-5,TRBJ2-3,TGTGCCAGCAGTTACTACGGGGTGGGCACAGATACGCAGTATTTT,CASSYYGVGTDTQYF
-,TRBD1,TRBV29-1,TRBJ2-2,TGCAGCGTTTGGGACAGCAACACCGGGGAGCTGTTTTTT,CSVWDSNTGELFF
-,-,TRBV28,TRBJ1-2,TGTGCCAGCAGTTCCCTCGGCGGCCGCGCTTCTAACTATGGCTACACCTTC,CASSSLGGRASNYGYTF
-,TRBD2,TRBV4-3,TRBJ2-2,TGCGCCAGCAGCTCAGGGACTAGCGGGAGGGTGACCGGGGAGCTGTTTTTT,CASSSGTSGRVTGELFF
-,-,TRBV20-1,TRBJ1-3,TGCAGTGCTAGTGGACCAGGCGGAAACACCATATATTTT,CSASGPGGNTIYF